The clone carrying this T cell receptor beta chain showed up just a few times. This specimen comes from a study of blood T cell repertoires in COVID-19. The CDR3 is 15 residues long. Germline-derived CDR1 and CDR2 are MDHEN and SYDVKM. V shed 6 bases and J shed 3 bases, with 12 bases lying between them. The table came from immunoSEQ multiplex PCR; TCRdb's copy has only in-frame clones and leaves some out. The data contain a few hundred thousand clones, approximately 81% of them singletons. The TCR was taken from a woman between 18 and 29 years old with acute or convalescent COVID-19. The sample was peripheral blood. The chain is built from TRBV28 and TRBJ2-6; no definite D call. CDR3 coding DNA: TGTGCCAGCAGGCCTAACGGGTTTGGGGCCAACGTCCTGACTTTC. Amino acids: CASRPNGFGANVLTF.